The following is a TCR beta chain sequence with its context. The antigen is unknown. The data are from a study of T cell responses to AZD1222 COVID-19 vaccine. Study results and limitations: The study identified only a handful of AZD1222 recipients as seropositive at baseline. The study found vaccine-associated CD4 TCRs spanning spike, dominant at 160-218 and 743-854. Receipt of two AZD1222 doses was followed by a rise in Spike-specific TCR breadth and depth. Among the donors, most were white British and more were female, and clonal diversity was possibly underestimated.

Method: immunoSEQ multiplex PCR; TCRdb's copy keeps in-frame clones and lacks some. The table shows 160,000 or so clones, with around 93% occurring only once. The CDR3 runs 15 residues. Trimming at V came to 2 bases and at J to 6 bases, leaving 3 bases not matched to a gene. Looked up from germline, CDR1 is LGHNA and CDR2 is YNFKEQ. J is TRBJ2-1 and V is TRBV4-2; 11 bases are a match to TRBD2. This specimen was peripheral blood, taken on day 0 of AZD1222 vaccination. This clonotype was obtained from an adult in good health. For the CDR3, the DNA is TGTGCCAGCAGCCAACCCGGGACTAGCGGCAATGAGCAGTTCTTC. It codes for CASSQPGTSGNEQFF.